Presented here are 21 T cell receptor beta chains from one specimen sequenced in a study of shared clonotypes between healthy human individuals. Profiling relied on immunoSEQ multiplex PCR, and the TCRdb table lists in-frame clones only, not all of them. The sample has a few hundred thousand clones; approximately 65% are singletons. Material: memory CD4+ T cells sorted from blood. The subset here: CD45RA-negative fraction. These receptors came from a man aged 25 to 40 in good health.

This clone was seen only a few times. The V call is TRBV9, the J call TRBJ2-1; TRBD2 agrees at 7 bases. This CDR3 has 15 residues. The germline V gene has CDR1 SGDLS and CDR2 YYNGEE. The ends lost 5 bases at V and 7 bases at J; junction bases unmatched: 12. CDR3 sequence (DNA): TGTGCCAGCAGGAGGGGAGGGGAGGGCCCGAATGAGCAGTTCTTC. Protein sequence: CASRRGGEGPNEQFF.

The V gene is TRBV5-1, the J gene TRBJ2-1; D perhaps matches TRBD2 (6 bases). Trimming stripped 0 bases from V and 6 bases from J, with 10 bases between. The CDR3 loop spans 14 amino acids. The germline V gene has CDR1 SGHRS and CDR2 YFSETQ. The CDR3 sequence is CASSLDETSNEQFF. In nucleotides, the CDR3 is TGCGCCAGCAGCTTGGACGAGACTAGCAATGAGCAGTTCTTC.

The rearrangement links TRBV5-1 to TRBJ2-7; D may be TRBD2 (6 bases). Looked up from germline, CDR1 is SGHRS and CDR2 is YFSETQ. The ends were cut back, 1 base at V and 2 bases at J, with 10 bases in the middle. This CDR3 is built from 14 residues. CDR3 sequence (DNA): TGCGCCAGCAGCTTGCAGGAGGGTACCTACGAGCAGTACTTC. Its protein product is CASSLQEGTYEQYF.

This rearrangement joins TRBV2 to TRBJ2-1; D possibly corresponds to TRBD2 (5 bases). This CDR3 has 12 residues. Deletions cut 1 base from V and 9 bases from J, with 7 bases between. The V gene's germline CDR1 is SNHLY and CDR2 FYNNEI. DNA for the CDR3: TGTGCCAGCAGTGAAGGTGAGGGTGAGCAGTTCTTC. Protein sequence: CASSEGEGEQFF.

The chain has TRBV18 and TRBJ1-5; D is undetermined. The CDR3 has 13 amino acids. Trimming left V 6 bases short and J 4 bases short, with 10 bases between. Looked up from germline, CDR1 is KGHSH and CDR2 is LQKENI. The CDR3 reads CASSSAGNQPQHF. CDR3 bases: TGTGCCAGCTCTAGCGCGGGTAATCAGCCCCAGCATTTT.

The V and J genes are TRBV5-1 and TRBJ2-3, with 7 bases fitting TRBD2. Looked up from germline, CDR1 is SGHRS and CDR2 is YFSETQ. The CDR3 has 16 residues. V was pared by 0 bases and J by 3 bases, with 7 bases of the junction left unmatched. CDR3 protein: CASSLVGGSGTDTQYF. The CDR3 coding sequence is TGCGCCAGCAGCTTGGTCGGCGGGAGTGGGACAGATACGCAGTATTTT.

This chain uses TRBV6-1 with TRBJ1-4; D is uncertain. Germline V CDR1 and CDR2: MNHNS, SASEGT. The CDR3 runs to 18 residues. Deletions cut 1 base from V and 7 bases from J, with 22 bases between. The CDR3 DNA follows: TGTGCCAGCAGTGAAGACCCACCCGGTGAGGACCGGAGTGAAAAACTGTTTTTT. Protein sequence: CASSEDPPGEDRSEKLFF.

This clone was detected a few times. This chain connects TRBV6-1 to TRBJ2-7; 7 nucleotides match TRBD1. Unmatched junction bases numbered 7, after V lost 8 bases and J lost 3 bases. The CDR3 consists of 13 residues. Germline loops: CDR1 MNHNS, CDR2 SASEGT. The CDR3 reads CASRDSLNYEQYF. The CDR3 nucleotides are TGTGCCAGCCGGGACAGCCTCAACTACGAGCAGTACTTC.

V usage is TRBV6-1 and J usage is TRBJ1-1; no reliable D call. The germline V gene has CDR1 MNHNS and CDR2 SASEGT. This CDR3 region has 12 residues. V was trimmed by 4 bases and J by 11 bases, leaving 14 bases between them. CDR3 sequence reads: CASSVPGPRAFF. CDR3 DNA sequence: TGTGCCAGCAGTGTCCCCGGGCCAAGGGCTTTCTTT.

This clone occurred a few times. The rearrangement links TRBV11-3 to TRBJ2-5; TRBD1 agrees at 8 bases. The CDR3 contains 16 residues. Germline V gene data show CDR1 as SGHNT and CDR2 as YENEEA. With V trimmed by 1 base and J by 1 base, 5 bases remained unmatched. DNA of the CDR3: TGTGCCAGCAGCTTAGTTGGGACAGGCAGCCAAGAGACCCAGTACTTC. Translated: CASSLVGTGSQETQYF.

This rearrangement joins TRBV27 to TRBJ2-3; either TRBD1 or TRBD2 may fit D (5 bases each). CDR3 size: 15 residues. V lost 7 bases and J lost 2, with 16 bases in between. Germline V gene sequence: CDR1 MNHEY, CDR2 SMNVEV (reference sequence). CDR3 sequence: CASTRDPEDTDTQYF. DNA for the CDR3: TGTGCCAGCACCAGGGACCCTGAGGACACAGATACGCAGTATTTT.

The V and J genes are TRBV28 and TRBJ1-1; 8 bases map to TRBD1. V lost 3 bases, J lost 3 bases, and 6 bases stayed unmatched. This CDR3 spans 15 amino acids. Germline values: CDR1 MDHEN, CDR2 SYDVKM. The chain's CDR3 is CASSLAGGRYTEAFF. In DNA form, the CDR3 reads TGTGCCAGCAGTTTGGCAGGGGGCAGGTACACTGAAGCTTTCTTT. The complete variable domain, with remaining parts taken from reference TRBV28 and TRBJ1-1, reads DVKVTQSSRYLVKRTGEKVFLECVQDMDHENMFWYRQDPGLGLRLIYFSYDVKMKEKGDIPEGYSVSREKKERFSLILESASTNQTSMYLCASSLAGGRYTEAFFGQGTRLTVV.

As to this clone: Other DNA sequences in this sample translate to the same CDR3. The rearrangement joins TRBV7-2 to TRBJ1-5; D not certain. V gave up 6 bases and J gave up 0 bases, with 6 bases separating them. Per the germline V gene, CDR1 is SGHTA and CDR2 is FQGNSA. This CDR3 has 13 amino acids. The CDR3 DNA sequence: TGTGCCAGCAGAGAGAATAGCAATCAGCCCCAGCATTTT. It is translated as CASRENSNQPQHF.

V usage is TRBV19 and J usage is TRBJ1-1; no definite D call. This CDR3 comprises 14 residues. The germline V gene encodes CDR1 LNHDA and CDR2 SQIVND (reference sequence). Trimming removed 5 bases from V and 1 base from J, with 11 bases in between. For the CDR3, the DNA is TGTGCCAGTAGTGAACGGACTACGAACACTGAAGCTTTCTTT. Its translation: CASSERTTNTEAFF. Full variable domain (missing parts from reference TRBV19 and TRBJ1-1): DGGITQSPKYLFRKEGQNVTLSCEQNLNHDAMYWYRQDPGQGLRLIYYSQIVNDFQKGDIAEGYSVSREKKESFPLTVTSAQKNPTAFYLCASSERTTNTEAFFGQGTRLTVV.

The CDR3: CASRASGNTDTQYF. CDR3 sequence (DNA): TGTGCCAGCAGGGCCTCCGGTAACACAGATACGCAGTATTTT. The V and J genes are TRBV6-1 and TRBJ2-3, with D unresolved. The CDR3 is 14 amino acids. V lost 6 bases and J lost 2, with 12 bases in between. Germline V lookup: CDR1 MNHNS, CDR2 SASEGT.

V is TRBV9 and J is TRBJ2-7; TRBD1 matches 7 bases. CDR3 length equals 13 residues. Germline V gene data show CDR1 as SGDLS and CDR2 as YYNGEE. V dropped 4 bases and J dropped 3; count of bases not matched to a gene: 4. CDR3 nucleotide sequence: TGTGCCAGCAGCCCGGGGACAGTCTACGAGCAGTACTTC. This encodes CASSPGTVYEQYF. The full variable domain, with the rest looked up from reference TRBV9 and TRBJ2-7, is DSGVTQTPKHLITATGQRVTLRCSPRSGDLSVYWYQQSLDQGLQFLIQYYNGEERAKGNILERFSAQQFPDLHSELNLSSLELGDSALYFCASSPGTVYEQYFGPGTRLTVT.

The V and J genes are TRBV5-4 and TRBJ2-7, with 9 bases lining up with TRBD1. Trimming at V came to 4 bases and at J to 3 bases, leaving 20 bases not matched to a gene. The CDR3 loop spans 19 amino acids. Germline CDR1 reads SGHNT; CDR2 reads YYREEE (reference sequence). The CDR3 here is CASSRRTGQGTGPNYEQYF. CDR3 sequence (DNA): TGTGCCAGCAGCCGGAGAACCGGACAGGGGACAGGTCCAAACTACGAGCAGTACTTC. Filled out from reference TRBV5-4 and TRBJ2-7, the complete variable domain reads ETGVTQSPTHLIKTRGQQVTLRCSSQSGHNTVSWYQQALGQGPQFIFQYYREEENGRGNFPPRFSGLQFPNYSSELNVNALELDDSALYLCASSRRTGQGTGPNYEQYFGPGTRLTVT.

This clone appeared a single time. This chain uses TRBV7-2 with TRBJ2-3; 15 nucleotides match TRBD2. This CDR3 is built from 17 residues. Trimming took 6 bases from V and 6 from J; bases not matched to a gene: 10. Germline V lookup: CDR1 SGHTA, CDR2 FQGNSA. The CDR3, as DNA: TGTGCCAGCAGTTTGGGACTAGCGGGAGGTCCGGGGGATACGCAGTATTTT. Its translation: CASSLGLAGGPGDTQYF.

This rearrangement joins TRBV5-5 to TRBJ2-5; possible D gene TRBD2, 7 bases. The CDR3 runs 15 residues. V dropped 7 bases and J dropped 4 bases, with 20 bases sitting between them. CDR1 is SGHKS and CDR2 is YYEKEE in the germline V gene (reference sequence). The CDR3 sequence is CASASLGGRGETQYF. CDR3 DNA: TGTGCCAGCGCCTCCCTCGGGGGGCGCGGAGAGACCCAGTACTTC.

V is TRBV5-6 and J is TRBJ2-5, with 11 bases that match TRBD2. Germline V gene sequence: CDR1 SGHDT, CDR2 YYEEEE. This CDR3 spans 17 amino acids. The trim removed 5 bases at V and 5 bases at J, leaving 14 bases unmatched. The chain's CDR3 is CASSSTSGSQGMETQYF. As DNA, the CDR3 is TGTGCCAGCAGTTCCACTAGCGGGAGTCAAGGGATGGAGACCCAGTACTTC.

This clone was seen at least ten times. This rearrangement joins TRBV11-3 to TRBJ2-1; 7 bases match TRBD1. J lost 8 bases, V lost 3 bases, and 4 bases had no gene match. Germline V gene sequence: CDR1 SGHNT, CDR2 YENEEA. This CDR3 spans 13 amino acids. The CDR3 sequence: CASSFADRDEQFF. The CDR3 DNA is TGTGCCAGCAGCTTTGCCGACAGGGATGAGCAGTTCTTC. Variable domain in full (rest from reference TRBV11-3 and TRBJ2-1): EAGVVQSPRYKIIEKKQPVAFWCNPISGHNTLYWYLQNLGQGPELLIRYENEEAVDDSQLPKDRFSAERLKGVDSTLKIQPAELGDSAVYLCASSFADRDEQFFGPGTRLTVL.